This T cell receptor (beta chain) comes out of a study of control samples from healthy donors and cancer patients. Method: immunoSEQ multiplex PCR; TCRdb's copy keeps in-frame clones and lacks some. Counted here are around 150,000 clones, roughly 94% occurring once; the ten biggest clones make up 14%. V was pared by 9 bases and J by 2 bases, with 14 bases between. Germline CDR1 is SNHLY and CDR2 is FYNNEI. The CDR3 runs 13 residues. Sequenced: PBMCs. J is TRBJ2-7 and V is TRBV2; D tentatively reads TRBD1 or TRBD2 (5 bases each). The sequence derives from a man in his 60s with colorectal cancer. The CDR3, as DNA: TGTGCCAGTTCTGAGGGGTGGACCTACGAGCAGTACTTC. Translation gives CASSEGWTYEQYF. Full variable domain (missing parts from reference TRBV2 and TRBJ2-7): EPEVTQTPSHQVTQMGQEVILRCVPISNHLYFYWYRQILGQKVEFLVSFYNNEISEKSEIFDDQFSVERPDGSNFTLKIRSTKLEDSAMYFCASSEGWTYEQYFGPGTRLTVT.